This TCR beta chain was retrieved from a study of blood T cell repertoires in COVID-19 (dated by TCRdb to about 2020). Concerning the study at large: Collaborator samples came from the United States, Italy and Spain and covered acute and convalescent phases of COVID-19. The samples were drawn from two sources: the first 160 participants of the ongoing ImmuneRACE study, and 950 to 1,500 subjects contributed by 6 global collaborators. The repertoires were made available in a free public database intended to serve as a resource for research on the immune response to SARS-CoV-2. The dataset comprised deeply sampled blood TCRbeta repertoires from subjects exposed to, actively infected with, or recovered from COVID-19. The material from the prospective study consisted of cDNA or gDNA derived from T cells, B-cell-depleted T cells, or PBMCs. Where HLA class I and class II types were available, the types were taken from metadata supplied by the sample provider, not from assay-based typing. Sample metadata almost always included a de-identified subject ID, COVID-19 status, age in years and sex. General findings and caveats noted by the study authors: The amount of clinical and demographic metadata varied by source and participant and was provided uncurated.

TCRbeta CDR3 regions were amplified from genomic DNA using the immunoSEQ Assay, a bias-controlled multiplex PCR. In the source study's methods: The number of nucleated cells in each sample was estimated from the amplification of reference gene primers within the assay. To quantify the absolute abundance of each unique TCRbeta CDR3 rearrangement, sequence reads were collapsed and filtered. Productive Simpson clonality was computed per sample as the square root of Simpson's diversity index over productive rearrangements. TCRdb's version of the immuneACCESS table is confined to in-frame rearrangements and falls short of the full clone set. An unresolved V gene accounts for under half of the shortfall where checked; the remainder is of unknown origin. V and J calls and clone size are given by that table; D and trimming were obtained from the DNA. The sample contains around 200,000 clones, more than 60% of them found a single time. Of the sample, around 12% is held by the ten largest clones.

Whole blood was collected in K2EDTA tubes by collaborating institutions according to the institutions' own protocols. For TCRbeta analysis, collaborators shipped samples as frozen whole blood, isolated PBMCs, or DNA extracted from either of those sample types. From its cysteine to its phenylalanine, the CDR3 spans 17 amino acids. The CDR3 DNA has 51 bases and is translated from base 1. Taken from the germline V gene (reference sequence), the CDR1 and CDR2 loops are SGHNT and YYREEE. Trimming removed 4 bases from V and 0 bases from J; the gene matches leave 8 bases unexplained. Concerning this clone itself: What this receptor recognizes is not known. One base away there is no much larger clone; base qualities are not given.

Sequenced sample: peripheral blood. The sequence was obtained from a woman aged 50 to 65 with acute or convalescent COVID-19. Rearrangement joined TRBV5-4 to TRBJ2-7; 12 middle bases align to TRBD2. The CDR3 protein: CASSGGLAGPVSYEQYF. The nucleotide sequence is TGTGCCAGCAGCGGGGGACTAGCGGGCCCAGTCTCCTACGAGCAGTACTTC. This CDR3, with the reference TRBV5-4 and TRBJ2-7 proteins standing in past its ends, gives the full variable domain ETGVTQSPTHLIKTRGQQVTLRCSSQSGHNTVSWYQQALGQGPQFIFQYYREEENGRGNFPPRFSGLQFPNYSSELNVNALELDDSALYLCASSGGLAGPVSYEQYFGPGTRLTVT.